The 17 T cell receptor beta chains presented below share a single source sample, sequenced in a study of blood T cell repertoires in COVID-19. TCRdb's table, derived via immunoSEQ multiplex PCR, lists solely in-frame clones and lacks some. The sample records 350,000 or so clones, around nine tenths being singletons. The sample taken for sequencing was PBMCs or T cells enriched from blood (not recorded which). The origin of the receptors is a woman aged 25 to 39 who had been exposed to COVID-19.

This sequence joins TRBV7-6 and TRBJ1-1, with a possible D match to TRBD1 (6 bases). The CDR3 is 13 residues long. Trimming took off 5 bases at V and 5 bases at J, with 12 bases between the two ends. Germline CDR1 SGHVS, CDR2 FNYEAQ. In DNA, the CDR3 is TGTGCCAGCAGCGCAGGGGAGGGTACTGAAGCTTTCTTT. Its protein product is CASSAGEGTEAFF. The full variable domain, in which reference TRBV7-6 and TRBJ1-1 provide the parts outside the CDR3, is GAGVSQSPRYKVTKRGQDVALRCDPISGHVSLYWYRQALGQGPEFLTYFNYEAQQDKSGLPNDRFSAERPEGSISTLTIQRTEQRDSAMYRCASSAGEGTEAFFGQGTRLTVV.

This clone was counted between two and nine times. The CDR3 here is CASNRNTRGEQFF. CDR3 DNA sequence: TGTGCCAGCAACCGAAACACCAGGGGTGAGCAGTTCTTC. The gene calls are TRBV4-2 and TRBJ2-1, with a tentative D call TRBD1 (6 bases). The germline V gene has CDR1 LGHNA and CDR2 YNFKEQ. V was pared by 7 bases and J by 9 bases, with 16 bases between. The CDR3 length is 13 residues.

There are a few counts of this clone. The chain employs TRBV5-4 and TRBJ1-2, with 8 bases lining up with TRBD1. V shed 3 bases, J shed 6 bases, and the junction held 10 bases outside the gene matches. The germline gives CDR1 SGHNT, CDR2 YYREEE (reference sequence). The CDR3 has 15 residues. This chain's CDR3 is CASSWDRGQGNGYTF. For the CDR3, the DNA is TGTGCCAGCAGCTGGGACCGCGGACAGGGAAATGGCTACACCTTC.

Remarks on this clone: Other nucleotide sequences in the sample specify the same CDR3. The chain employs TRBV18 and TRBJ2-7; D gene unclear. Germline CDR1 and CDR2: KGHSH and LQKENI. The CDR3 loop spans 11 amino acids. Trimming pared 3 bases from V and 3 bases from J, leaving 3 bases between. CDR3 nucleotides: TGTGCCAGCTCACCTAACTACGAGCAGTACTTC. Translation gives CASSPNYEQYF.

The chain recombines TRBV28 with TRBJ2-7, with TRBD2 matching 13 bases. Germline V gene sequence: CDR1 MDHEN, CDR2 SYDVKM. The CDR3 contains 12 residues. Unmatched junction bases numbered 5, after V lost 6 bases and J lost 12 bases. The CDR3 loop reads CASRRTSGRWYF. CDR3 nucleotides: TGTGCCAGCAGACGGACTAGCGGGAGATGGTACTTC.

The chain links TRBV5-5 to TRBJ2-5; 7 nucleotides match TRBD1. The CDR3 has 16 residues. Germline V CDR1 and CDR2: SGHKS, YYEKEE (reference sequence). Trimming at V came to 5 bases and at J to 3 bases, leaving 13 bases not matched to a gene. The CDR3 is CASRVSSHTGEETQYF. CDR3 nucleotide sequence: TGTGCCAGCAGGGTCAGTAGTCACACAGGGGAAGAGACCCAGTACTTC.

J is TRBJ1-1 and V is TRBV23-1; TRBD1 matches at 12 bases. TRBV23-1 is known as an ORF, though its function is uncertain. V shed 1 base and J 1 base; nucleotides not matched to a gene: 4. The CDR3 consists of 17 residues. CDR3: CASSQCPGQGANTEAFF. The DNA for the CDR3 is TGCGCCAGCAGTCAATGCCCGGGACAGGGGGCGAACACTGAAGCTTTCTTT.

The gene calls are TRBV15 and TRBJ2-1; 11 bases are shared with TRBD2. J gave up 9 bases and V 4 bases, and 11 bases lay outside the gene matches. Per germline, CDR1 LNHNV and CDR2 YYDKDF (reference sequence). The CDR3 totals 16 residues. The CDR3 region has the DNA TGTGCCACCAGCATCCCTAGCGGGGGGTCAAGGGGTGAGCAGTTCTTC. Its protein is CATSIPSGGSRGEQFF.

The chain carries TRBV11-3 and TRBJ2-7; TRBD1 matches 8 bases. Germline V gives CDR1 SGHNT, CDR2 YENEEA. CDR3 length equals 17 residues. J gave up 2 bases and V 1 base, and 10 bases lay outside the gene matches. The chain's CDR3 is CASSLGERTGSPYEQYF. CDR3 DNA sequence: TGTGCCAGCAGCTTAGGGGAAAGGACAGGGTCTCCCTACGAGCAGTACTTC. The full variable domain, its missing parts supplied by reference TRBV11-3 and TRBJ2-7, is EAGVVQSPRYKIIEKKQPVAFWCNPISGHNTLYWYLQNLGQGPELLIRYENEEAVDDSQLPKDRFSAERLKGVDSTLKIQPAELGDSAVYLCASSLGERTGSPYEQYFGPGTRLTVT.

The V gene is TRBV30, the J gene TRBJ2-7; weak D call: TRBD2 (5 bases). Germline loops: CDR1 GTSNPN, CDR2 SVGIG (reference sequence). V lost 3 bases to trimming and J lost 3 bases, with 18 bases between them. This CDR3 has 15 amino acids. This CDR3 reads CAWSGGLPGGYEQYF. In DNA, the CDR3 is TGTGCCTGGAGCGGCGGACTCCCCGGCGGCTACGAGCAGTACTTC.

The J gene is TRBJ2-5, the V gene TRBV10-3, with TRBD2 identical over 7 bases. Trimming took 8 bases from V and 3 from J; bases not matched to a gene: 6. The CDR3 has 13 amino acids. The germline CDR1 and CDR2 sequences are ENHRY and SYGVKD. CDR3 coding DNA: TGTGCCATCGGCTTTCGGGGGGAAGAGACCCAGTACTTC. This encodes CAIGFRGEETQYF.

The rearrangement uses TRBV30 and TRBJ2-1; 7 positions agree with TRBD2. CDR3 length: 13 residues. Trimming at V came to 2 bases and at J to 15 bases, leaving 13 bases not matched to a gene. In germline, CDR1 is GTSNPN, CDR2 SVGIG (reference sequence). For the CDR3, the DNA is TGTGCCTGGAGTAAGACTAGCTCACGGACTTGGTTCTTC. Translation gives CAWSKTSSRTWFF.

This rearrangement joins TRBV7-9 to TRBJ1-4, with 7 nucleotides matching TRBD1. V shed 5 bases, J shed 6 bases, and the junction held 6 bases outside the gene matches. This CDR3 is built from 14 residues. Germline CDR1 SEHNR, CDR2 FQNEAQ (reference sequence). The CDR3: CASSRGTEDEKLFF. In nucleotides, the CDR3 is TGTGCCAGCAGCCGGGGGACAGAGGATGAAAAACTGTTTTTT. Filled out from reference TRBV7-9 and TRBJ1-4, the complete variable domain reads DTGVSQNPRHKITKRGQNVTFRCDPISEHNRLYWYRQTLGQGPEFLTYFQNEAQLEKSRLLSDRFSAERPKGSFSTLEIQRTEQGDSAMYLCASSRGTEDEKLFFGSGTQLSVL.

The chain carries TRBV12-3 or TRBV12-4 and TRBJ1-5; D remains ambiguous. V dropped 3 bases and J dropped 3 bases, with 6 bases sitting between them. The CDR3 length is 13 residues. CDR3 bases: TGTGCCAGCAGTTTTGAGTACAATCAGCCCCAGCATTTT. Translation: CASSFEYNQPQHF.

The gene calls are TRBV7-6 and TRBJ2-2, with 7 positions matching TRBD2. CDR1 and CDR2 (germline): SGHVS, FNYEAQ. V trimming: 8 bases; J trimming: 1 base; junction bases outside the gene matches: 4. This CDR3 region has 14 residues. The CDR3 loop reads CASGEGGNTGELFF. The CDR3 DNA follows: TGTGCCAGCGGGGAGGGAGGGAACACCGGGGAGCTGTTTTTT.

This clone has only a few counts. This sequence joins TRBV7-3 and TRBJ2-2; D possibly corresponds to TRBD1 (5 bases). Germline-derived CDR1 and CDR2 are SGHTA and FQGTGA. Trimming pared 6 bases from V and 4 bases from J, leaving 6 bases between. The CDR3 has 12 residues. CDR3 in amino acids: CASRGPTGELFF. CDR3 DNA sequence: TGTGCCAGCAGGGGGCCCACCGGGGAGCTGTTTTTT. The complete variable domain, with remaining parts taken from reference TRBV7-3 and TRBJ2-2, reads GAGVSQTPSNKVTEKGKYVELRCDPISGHTALYWYRQSLGQGPEFLIYFQGTGAADDSGLPNDRFFAVRPEGSVSTLKIQRTERGDSAVYLCASRGPTGELFFGEGSRLTVL.

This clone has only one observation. CDR3 sequence (DNA): TGTGCCAGCAGTGGGGAGGGGATTTACGGAAACACCATATATTTT. Amino acids: CASSGEGIYGNTIYF. The chain uses TRBV13 and TRBJ1-3; a possible D gene is TRBD1 (5 bases). This CDR3 contains 15 residues. V shed 6 bases and J shed 4 bases, with 16 bases lying between them. CDR1 is PRHDT, CDR2 FYEKMQ, per germline (reference sequence).